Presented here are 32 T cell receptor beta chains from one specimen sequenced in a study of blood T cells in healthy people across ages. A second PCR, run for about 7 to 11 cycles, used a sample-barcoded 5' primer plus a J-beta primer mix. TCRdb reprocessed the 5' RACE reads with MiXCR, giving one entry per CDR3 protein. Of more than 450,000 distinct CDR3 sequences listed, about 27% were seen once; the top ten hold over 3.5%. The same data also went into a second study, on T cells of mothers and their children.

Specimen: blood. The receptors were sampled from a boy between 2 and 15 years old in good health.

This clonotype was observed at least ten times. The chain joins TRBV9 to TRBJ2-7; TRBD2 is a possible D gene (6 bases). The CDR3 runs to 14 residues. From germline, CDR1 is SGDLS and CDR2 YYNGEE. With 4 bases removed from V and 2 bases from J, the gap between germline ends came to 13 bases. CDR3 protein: CASSPQGGAYEQYF. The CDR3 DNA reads TGTGCCAGCAGCCCCCAAGGAGGGGCCTACGAGCAGTACTTC.

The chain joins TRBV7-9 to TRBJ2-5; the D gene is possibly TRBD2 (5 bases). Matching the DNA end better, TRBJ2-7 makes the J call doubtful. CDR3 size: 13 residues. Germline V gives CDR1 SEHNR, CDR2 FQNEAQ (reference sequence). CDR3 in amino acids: CASSPGFSYEQYF. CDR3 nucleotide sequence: TGTGCCAGCAGCCCGGGATTCTCCTACGAGCAGTACTTC.

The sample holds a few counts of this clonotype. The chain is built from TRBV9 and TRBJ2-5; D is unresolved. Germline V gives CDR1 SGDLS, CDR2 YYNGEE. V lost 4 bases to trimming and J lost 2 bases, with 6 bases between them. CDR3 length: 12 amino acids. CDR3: CASSPQQETQYF. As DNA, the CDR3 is TGTGCCAGCAGCCCTCAGCAAGAGACCCAGTACTTC. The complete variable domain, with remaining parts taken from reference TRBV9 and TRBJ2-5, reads DSGVTQTPKHLITATGQRVTLRCSPRSGDLSVYWYQQSLDQGLQFLIQYYNGEERAKGNILERFSAQQFPDLHSELNLSSLELGDSALYFCASSPQQETQYFGPGTRLLVL.

CDR3 DNA: TGTGCCAGCTCACGGGGGAGGGGGCAAGGACAGCCCCAGCATTTT. The encoded protein is CASSRGRGQGQPQHF. The chain joins TRBV18 to TRBJ1-5; 7 bases agree with TRBD1. The V gene end was trimmed by 4 bases and the J gene end by 7 bases; junction bases not matched to a gene: 10. CDR1 and CDR2 (germline): KGHSH, LQKENI. The CDR3 consists of 15 residues.

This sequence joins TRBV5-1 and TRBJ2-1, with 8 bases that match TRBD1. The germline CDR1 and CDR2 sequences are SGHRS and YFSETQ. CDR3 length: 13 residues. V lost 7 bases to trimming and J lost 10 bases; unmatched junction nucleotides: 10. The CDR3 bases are TGCGCCAGCCGGACAGGGACCCACCAAGAGCAGTTCTTC. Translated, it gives CASRTGTHQEQFF.

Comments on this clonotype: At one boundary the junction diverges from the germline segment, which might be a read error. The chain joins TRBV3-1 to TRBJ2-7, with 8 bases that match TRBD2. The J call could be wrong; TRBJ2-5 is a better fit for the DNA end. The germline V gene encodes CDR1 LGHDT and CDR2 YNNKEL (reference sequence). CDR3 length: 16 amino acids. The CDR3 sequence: CASGQTLSGGPETQYF. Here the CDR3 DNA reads TGTGCCAGCGGCCAGACGCTGAGCGGGGGCCCAGAGACCCAGTACTTC.

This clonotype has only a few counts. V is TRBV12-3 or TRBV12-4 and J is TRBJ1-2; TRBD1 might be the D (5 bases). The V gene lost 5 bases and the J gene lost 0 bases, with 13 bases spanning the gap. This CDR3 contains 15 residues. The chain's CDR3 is CASSHQGSANYGYTF. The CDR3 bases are TGTGCCAGCAGTCACCAGGGATCCGCTAACTATGGCTACACCTTC.

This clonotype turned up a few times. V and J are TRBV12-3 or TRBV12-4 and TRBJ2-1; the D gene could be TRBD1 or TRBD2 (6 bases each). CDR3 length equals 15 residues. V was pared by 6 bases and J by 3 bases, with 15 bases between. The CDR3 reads CASSLGGTLYNEQFF. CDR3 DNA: TGTGCCAGCAGCCTAGGAGGGACACTCTACAATGAGCAGTTCTTC.

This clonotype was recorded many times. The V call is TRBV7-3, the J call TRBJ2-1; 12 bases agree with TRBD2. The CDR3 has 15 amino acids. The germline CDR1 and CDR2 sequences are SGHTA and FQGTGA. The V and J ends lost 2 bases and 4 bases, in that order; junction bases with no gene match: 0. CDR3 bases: TGTGCCAGCAGCTTACTAGCGGGGGGGTACAATGAGCAGTTCTTC. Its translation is CASSLLAGGYNEQFF.

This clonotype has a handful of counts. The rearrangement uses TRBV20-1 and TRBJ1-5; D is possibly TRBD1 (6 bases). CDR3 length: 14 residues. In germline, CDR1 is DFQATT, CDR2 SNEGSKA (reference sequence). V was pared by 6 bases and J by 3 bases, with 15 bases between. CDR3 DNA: TGCAGTGCCTCCGCCGGACAGAACAATCAGCCCCAGCATTTT. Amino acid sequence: CSASAGQNNQPQHF.

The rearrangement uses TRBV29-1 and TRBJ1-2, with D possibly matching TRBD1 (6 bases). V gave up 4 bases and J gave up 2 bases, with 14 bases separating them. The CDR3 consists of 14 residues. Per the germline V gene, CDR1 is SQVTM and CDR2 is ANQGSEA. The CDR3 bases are TGCAGCGTTGTTCCTGAAGGGGGAAACTATGGCTACACCTTC. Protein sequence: CSVVPEGGNYGYTF.

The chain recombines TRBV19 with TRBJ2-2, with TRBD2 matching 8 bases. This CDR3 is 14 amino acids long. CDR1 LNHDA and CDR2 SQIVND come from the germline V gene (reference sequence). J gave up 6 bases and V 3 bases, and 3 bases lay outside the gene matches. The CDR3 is CASSIGTRAGELFF. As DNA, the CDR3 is TGTGCCAGTAGTATCGGGACTAGGGCCGGGGAGCTGTTTTTT.

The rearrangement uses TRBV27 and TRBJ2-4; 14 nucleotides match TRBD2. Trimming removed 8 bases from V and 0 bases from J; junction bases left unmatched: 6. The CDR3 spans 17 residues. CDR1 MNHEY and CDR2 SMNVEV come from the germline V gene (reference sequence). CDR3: CASRGLAGVRAKNIQYF. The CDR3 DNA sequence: TGTGCCAGCCGGGGACTAGCGGGAGTAAGAGCCAAAAACATTCAGTACTTC.

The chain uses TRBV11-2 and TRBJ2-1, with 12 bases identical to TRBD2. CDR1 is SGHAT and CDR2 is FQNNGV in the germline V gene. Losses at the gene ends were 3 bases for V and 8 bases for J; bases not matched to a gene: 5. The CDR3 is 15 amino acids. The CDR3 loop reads CASSFGLAGIDEQFF. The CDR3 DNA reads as TGTGCCAGCAGCTTCGGACTAGCGGGAATAGATGAGCAGTTCTTC.

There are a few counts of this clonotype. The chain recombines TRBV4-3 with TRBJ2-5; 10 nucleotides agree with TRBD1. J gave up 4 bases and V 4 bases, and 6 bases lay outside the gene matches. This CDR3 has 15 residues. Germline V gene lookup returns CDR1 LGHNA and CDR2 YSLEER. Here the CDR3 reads CASSLDRDRGETQYF. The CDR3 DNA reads TGCGCCAGCAGCCTGGACCGGGACAGGGGAGAGACCCAGTACTTC.

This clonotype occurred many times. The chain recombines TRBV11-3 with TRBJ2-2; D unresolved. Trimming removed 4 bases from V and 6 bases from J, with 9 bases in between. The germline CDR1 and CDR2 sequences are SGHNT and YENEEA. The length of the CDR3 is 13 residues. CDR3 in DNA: TGTGCCAGCAGCTCCCCGGGTGCCGGGGAGCTGTTTTTT. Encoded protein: CASSSPGAGELFF. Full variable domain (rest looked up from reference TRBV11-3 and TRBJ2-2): EAGVVQSPRYKIIEKKQPVAFWCNPISGHNTLYWYLQNLGQGPELLIRYENEEAVDDSQLPKDRFSAERLKGVDSTLKIQPAELGDSAVYLCASSSPGAGELFFGEGSRLTVL.

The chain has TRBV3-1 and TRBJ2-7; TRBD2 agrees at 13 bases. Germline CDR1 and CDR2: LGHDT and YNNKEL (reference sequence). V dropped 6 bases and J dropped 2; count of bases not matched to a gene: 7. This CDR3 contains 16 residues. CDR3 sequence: CASSPSTSGRPYEQYF. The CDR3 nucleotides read TGTGCCAGCAGTCCGTCGACTAGCGGGAGGCCCTACGAGCAGTACTTC.

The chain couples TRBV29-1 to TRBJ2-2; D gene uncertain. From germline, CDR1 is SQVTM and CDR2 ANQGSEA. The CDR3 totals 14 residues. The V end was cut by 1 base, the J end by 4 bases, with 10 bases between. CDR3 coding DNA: TGCAGCGTTGAAGGAGCAGGACGCACCGGGGAGCTGTTTTTT. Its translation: CSVEGAGRTGELFF.

The DNA of the CDR3 is TGTGCCAGCAGCCGCGCTAGCCTTGAGCAGTTCTTC. It codes for CASSRASLEQFF. The chain links TRBV3-1 to TRBJ2-1; the D gene is possibly TRBD2 (5 bases). The CDR3 runs 12 residues. V was clipped by 4 bases and J by 9 bases, with 10 bases between them. Germline V lookup: CDR1 LGHDT, CDR2 YNNKEL (reference sequence).

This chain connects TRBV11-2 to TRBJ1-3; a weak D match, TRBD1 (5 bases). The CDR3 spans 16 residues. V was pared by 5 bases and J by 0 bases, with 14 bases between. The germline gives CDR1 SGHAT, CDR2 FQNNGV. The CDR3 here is CASSLPGLHSGNTIYF. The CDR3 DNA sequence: TGTGCCAGCAGCCTTCCGGGACTGCACTCTGGAAACACCATATATTTT.

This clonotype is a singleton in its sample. DNA for the CDR3: TGTGCCAGCAGCTTAATGAATAATCAGCCCCAGCATTTT. Protein: CASSLMNNQPQHF. The gene calls are TRBV7-2 and TRBJ1-5; unclear D gene. CDR3 length equals 13 residues. The germline gives CDR1 SGHTA, CDR2 FQGNSA. V was shortened by 2 bases and J by 4 bases, with 6 bases between the two germline ends.

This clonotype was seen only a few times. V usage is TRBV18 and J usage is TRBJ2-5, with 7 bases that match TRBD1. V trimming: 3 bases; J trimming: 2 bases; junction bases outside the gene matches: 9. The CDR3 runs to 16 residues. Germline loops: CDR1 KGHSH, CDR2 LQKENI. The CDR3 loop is CASSPAGTAMQETQYF. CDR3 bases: TGTGCCAGCTCACCGGCCGGGACAGCGATGCAAGAGACCCAGTACTTC.

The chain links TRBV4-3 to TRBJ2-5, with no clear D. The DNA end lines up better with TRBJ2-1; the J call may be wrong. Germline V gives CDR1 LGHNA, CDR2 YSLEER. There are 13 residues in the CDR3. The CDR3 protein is CASSQVPPREQFF. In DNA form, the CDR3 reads TGCGCCAGCAGCCAAGTTCCTCCGAGAGAGCAGTTCTTC.

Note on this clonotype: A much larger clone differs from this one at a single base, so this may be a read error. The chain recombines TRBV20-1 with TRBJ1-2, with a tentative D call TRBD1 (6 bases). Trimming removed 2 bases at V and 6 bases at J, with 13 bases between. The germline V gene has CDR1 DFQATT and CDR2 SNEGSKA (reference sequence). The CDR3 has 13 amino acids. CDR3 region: CSARTAGANGYTF. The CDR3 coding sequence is TGCAGTGCTAGAACAGCGGGGGCTAATGGCTACACCTTC.

DNA of the CDR3: TGTGCCTGGAGTGCCCGAAGAGGAGCGGGAGGCACTGAGCAGTTCTTC. Its translation: CAWSARRGAGGTEQFF. The chain joins TRBV30 to TRBJ2-1; 9 bases line up with TRBD2. V dropped 1 base and J dropped 9; count of bases not matched to a gene: 13. Germline CDR1 reads GTSNPN; CDR2 reads SVGIG (reference sequence). The CDR3 covers 16 residues.

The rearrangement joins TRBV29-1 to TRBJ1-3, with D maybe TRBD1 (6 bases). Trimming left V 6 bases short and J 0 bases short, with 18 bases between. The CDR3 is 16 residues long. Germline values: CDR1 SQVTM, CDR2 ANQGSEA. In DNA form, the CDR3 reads TGCAGCGTGGGATACTCGGGGGCCTCCTCTGGAAACACCATATATTTT. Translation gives CSVGYSGASSGNTIYF.

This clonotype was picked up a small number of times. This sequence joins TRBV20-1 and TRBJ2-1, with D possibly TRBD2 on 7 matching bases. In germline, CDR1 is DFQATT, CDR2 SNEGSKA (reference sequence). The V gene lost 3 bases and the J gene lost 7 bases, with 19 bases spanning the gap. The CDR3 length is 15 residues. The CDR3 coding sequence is TGCAGTGCTAGGCCTGGGGGGGCTGGGGGGAATGAGCAGTTCTTC. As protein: CSARPGGAGGNEQFF.

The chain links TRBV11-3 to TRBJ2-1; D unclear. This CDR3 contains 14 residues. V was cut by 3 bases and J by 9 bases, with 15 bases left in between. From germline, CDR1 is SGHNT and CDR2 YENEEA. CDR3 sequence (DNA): TGTGCCAGCAGCTTCCGGGTCCCTTACGGTGAGCAGTTCTTC. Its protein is CASSFRVPYGEQFF. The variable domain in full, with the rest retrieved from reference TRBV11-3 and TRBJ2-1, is EAGVVQSPRYKIIEKKQPVAFWCNPISGHNTLYWYLQNLGQGPELLIRYENEEAVDDSQLPKDRFSAERLKGVDSTLKIQPAELGDSAVYLCASSFRVPYGEQFFGPGTRLTVL.

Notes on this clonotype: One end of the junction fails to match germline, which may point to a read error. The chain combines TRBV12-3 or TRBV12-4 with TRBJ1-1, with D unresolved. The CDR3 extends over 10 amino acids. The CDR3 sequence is CASSLSEAFF. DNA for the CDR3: TGTGCCAGTAGTTTAAGTGAAGCTTTCTTT.

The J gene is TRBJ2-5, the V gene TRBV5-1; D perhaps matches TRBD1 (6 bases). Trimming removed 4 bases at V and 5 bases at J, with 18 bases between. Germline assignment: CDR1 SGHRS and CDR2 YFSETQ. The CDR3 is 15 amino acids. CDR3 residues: CASSGGQTTAETQYF. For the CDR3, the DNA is TGCGCCAGCAGCGGCGGACAGACAACCGCGGAGACCCAGTACTTC.

In DNA, the CDR3 is TGTGCCAGCAGTGATTATAGCGGGGGGGCCTGGGAGACCCAGTACTTC. It translates to CASSDYSGGAWETQYF. The chain carries TRBV12-3 or TRBV12-4 and TRBJ2-5; 11 bases align to TRBD2. CDR3 size: 16 residues. V lost 5 bases, J lost 5 bases, and 10 bases stayed unmatched.

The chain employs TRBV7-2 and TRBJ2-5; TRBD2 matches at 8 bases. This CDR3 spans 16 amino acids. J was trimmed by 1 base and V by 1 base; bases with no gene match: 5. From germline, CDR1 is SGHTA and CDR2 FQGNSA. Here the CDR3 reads CASSLGFAGGQETQYF. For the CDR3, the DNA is TGTGCCAGCAGCTTAGGGTTTGCGGGGGGCCAAGAGACCCAGTACTTC.